The entry that follows covers one T cell receptor beta chain sequence. This clonotype was observed a handful of times. Its antigen is still unknown. Base quality data are lacking; no much larger clone is found one base away. The receptor library was made with PCR. Sequencing took place on a NextSeq 500. Bulk TCR libraries were generated as previously described, with the TCR primers listed in Table S5 used. The Qiagen AllPrep DNA/RNA kit was used to purify total RNA. Reads from multiple sequencing runs of the same library were pooled before analysis. Per the original workflow: Reads were retained only if an exact TCR constant sequence was present, and the retained reads were trimmed to 150 nt and grouped according to their 12-nt molecular barcodes. Reads inside each barcode group were sub-clustered using a 15% Levenshtein threshold, and a quality-weighted consensus sequence was constructed for each RNA molecule. Non-functional sequences were filtered out, along with any lower-count sequence sitting one edit away from another sequence. Based on a fit of two negative binomial distributions, barcode sub-clusters having less than 20% of the maximum read count were discarded. TCRdb redid the processing of the public reads, applying fastp at Q25 and MiXCR, and retained in-frame beta chains. CDR3 protein duplicates are merged, each entry listing the most common genes and DNA. TCRdb assigned the V and J calls; the authors' analysis was not used. Counted in this sample were a few hundred thousand distinct CDR3 sequences; about 25% of them appeared once. The ten largest clones represent 0.76% of the sample.

Naive CD8 T cell libraries were made from around 20,000 to 1,000,000 sorted cells using 10%, 30% or 50% of purified RNA. Naive CD8 T cells, defined as CD8+CD4-CCR7+CD45RA+, were FACS-sorted into RLT Plus buffer on a BD FACSAria II. Detection sensitivity was tested by spiking Jurkat RNA equal to about eleven TCR copies' worth into samples containing roughly 19,000-1,000,000 naive CD8 T cells. Enrichment of CD8 T cells was done with RosetteSep CD8+ T Cell Enrichment Cocktail plus Ficoll-Paque, and ACK red cell lysis came afterward. The sample originates from a study of molecular identifiers for immune sequencing clone quantification (dated by TCRdb to 2017 to 2018). About the full investigation: For a replicate experiment, RNA from approximately 20,000 or 98,000 naive CD8 T cells was divided into five aliquots, and four of the five aliquots were sequenced. CD8 T cells were used in a methods study to benchmark molecular-identifier clustering-based TCR repertoire sequencing (MIDCIRS) and TCR RNA copy counting.

Taken from the germline V gene (reference sequence), the CDR1 and CDR2 loops are MNHEY and SMNVEV. The CDR3 numbers 13 residues from cysteine through phenylalanine. Of the read, only the CDR3 DNA is kept; its 39 bases are in frame from base 1. The germline ends are 11 bases apart after V is trimmed by 4 bases and J by 4 bases. General conclusions and limits of the study: Spiked-in Jurkat TCR RNA equivalent to a single cell was reported to be detectable even among 750,000 to 1,000,000 naive CD8 T cells. Modeling gave roughly 3 recovered TCR RNA copies per cell versus 7.5 to 10 by digital PCR, implying 25% to 30% capture efficiency. Identical TCR molecules sharing a barcode could cause highly expanded clone sizes to be underestimated. In CMV-specific effector cells, over 99% of molecules were held by clones above 20 RNA copies, whereas under 1% of molecules were held by such clones in naive cells. When barcode sub-clustering was not used, chimeric consensus sequences inflated TCR diversity, with chimeras reaching as high as 47%. Spiked-in Jurkat TCR RNA (around eleven copies' worth), which is not part of the donor repertoire, was contained in the naive libraries.

The V gene is TRBV27 and the J gene is TRBJ2-7; TRBD1 might be the D gene, on 6 matching bases. Sequenced sample: naive CD8+ T cells from blood, with Jurkat cell RNA spiked in. Explained via the paper, the cell subset or site label denotes: FACS-sorted CD8+CD4-CCR7+CD45RA+ naive T cells. This clonotype was sampled from a human donor in good health. Some libraries in this study had Jurkat cell RNA spiked in. The CDR3 region has the sequence CASSSTTGYEQYF. The DNA reads TGTGCCAGCAGTTCTACCACAGGGTACGAGCAGTACTTC.